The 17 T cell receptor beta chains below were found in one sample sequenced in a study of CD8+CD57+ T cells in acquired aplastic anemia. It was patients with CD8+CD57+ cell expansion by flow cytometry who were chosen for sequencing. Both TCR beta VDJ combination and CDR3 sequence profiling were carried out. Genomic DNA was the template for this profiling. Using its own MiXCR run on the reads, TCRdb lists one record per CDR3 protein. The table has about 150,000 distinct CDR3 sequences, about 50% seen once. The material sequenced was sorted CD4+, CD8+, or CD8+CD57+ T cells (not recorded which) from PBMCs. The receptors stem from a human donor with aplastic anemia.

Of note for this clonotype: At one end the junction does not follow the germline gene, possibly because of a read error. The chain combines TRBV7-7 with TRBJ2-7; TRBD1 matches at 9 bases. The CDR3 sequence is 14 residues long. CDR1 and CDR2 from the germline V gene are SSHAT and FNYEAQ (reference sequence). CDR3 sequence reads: CASSLGTGLDEQYF. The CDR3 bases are TGTGCTAGCAGCTTAGGGACAGGGCTCGACGAGCAGTACTTC. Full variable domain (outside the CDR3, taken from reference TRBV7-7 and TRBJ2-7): GAGVSQSPRYKVTKRGQDVTLRCDPISSHATLYWYQQALGQGPEFLTYFNYEAQPDKSGLPSDRFSAERPEGSISTLTIQRTEQRDSAMYRCASSLGTGLDEQYFGPGTRLTVT.

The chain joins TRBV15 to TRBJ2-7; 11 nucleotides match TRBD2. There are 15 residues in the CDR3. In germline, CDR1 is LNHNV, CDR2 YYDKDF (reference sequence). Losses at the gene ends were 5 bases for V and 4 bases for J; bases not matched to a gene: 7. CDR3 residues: CATSLSGRAGYEQYF. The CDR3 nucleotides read TGTGCCACCAGCCTTAGCGGGAGGGCCGGATACGAGCAGTACTTC.

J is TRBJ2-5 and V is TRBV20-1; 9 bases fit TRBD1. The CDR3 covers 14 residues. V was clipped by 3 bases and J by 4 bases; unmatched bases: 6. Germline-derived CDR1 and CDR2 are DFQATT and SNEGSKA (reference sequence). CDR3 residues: CSARTGGVRETQYF. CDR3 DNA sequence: TGCAGTGCTAGGACAGGGGGGGTCCGAGAGACCCAGTACTTC.

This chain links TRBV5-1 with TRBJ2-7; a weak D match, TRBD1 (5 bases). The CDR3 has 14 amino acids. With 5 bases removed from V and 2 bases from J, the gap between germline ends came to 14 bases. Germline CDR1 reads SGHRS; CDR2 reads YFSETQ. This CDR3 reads CASRDRARAYEQYF. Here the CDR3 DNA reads TGCGCCAGCAGAGATCGCGCCAGGGCCTACGAGCAGTACTTC.

The CDR3 DNA reads as TGTGCCAGCAGTACAGGGGGTGGCTACACCTTC. Its protein is CASSTGGGYTF. V usage is TRBV6-6 and J usage is TRBJ1-2; 8 positions match TRBD1. Germline V gene sequence: CDR1 MNHNY, CDR2 SVGAGI (reference sequence). The CDR3 length is 11 residues. Trimming cost V 5 bases and J 7 bases; bases outside gene matches: 0.

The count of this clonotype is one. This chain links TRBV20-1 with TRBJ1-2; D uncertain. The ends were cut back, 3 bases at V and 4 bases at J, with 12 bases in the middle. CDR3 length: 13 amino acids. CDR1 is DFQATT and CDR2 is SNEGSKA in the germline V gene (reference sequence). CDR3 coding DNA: TGCAGTGCTAGGATTCAGGAGATCTATGGCTACACCTTC. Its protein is CSARIQEIYGYTF.

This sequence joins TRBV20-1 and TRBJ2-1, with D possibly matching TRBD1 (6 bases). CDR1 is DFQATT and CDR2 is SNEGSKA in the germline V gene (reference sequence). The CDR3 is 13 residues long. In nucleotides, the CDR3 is TGCAGCTACTACCGGGACACCTACAATGAGCAGTTCTTC. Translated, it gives CSYYRDTYNEQFF.

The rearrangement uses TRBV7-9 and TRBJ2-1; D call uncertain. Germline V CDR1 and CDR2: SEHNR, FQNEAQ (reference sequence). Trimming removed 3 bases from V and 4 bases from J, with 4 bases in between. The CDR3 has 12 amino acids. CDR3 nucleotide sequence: TGTGCCAGCAGCTTCCATTACAATGAGCAGTTCTTC. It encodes CASSFHYNEQFF.

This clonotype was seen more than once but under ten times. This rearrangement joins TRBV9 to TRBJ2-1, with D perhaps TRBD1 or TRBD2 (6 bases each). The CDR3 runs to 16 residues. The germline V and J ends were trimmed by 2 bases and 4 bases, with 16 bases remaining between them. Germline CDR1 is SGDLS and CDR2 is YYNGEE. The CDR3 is CASSVSLGGLYNEQFF. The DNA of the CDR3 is TGTGCCAGCAGCGTTTCCCTTGGGGGGCTTTACAATGAGCAGTTCTTC.

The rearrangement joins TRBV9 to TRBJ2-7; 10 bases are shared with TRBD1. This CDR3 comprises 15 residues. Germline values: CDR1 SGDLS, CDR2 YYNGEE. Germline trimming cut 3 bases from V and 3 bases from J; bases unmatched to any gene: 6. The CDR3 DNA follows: TGTGCCAGCAGCGCGACAGGGGGCCGACTCTACGAGCAGTACTTC. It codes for CASSATGGRLYEQYF.

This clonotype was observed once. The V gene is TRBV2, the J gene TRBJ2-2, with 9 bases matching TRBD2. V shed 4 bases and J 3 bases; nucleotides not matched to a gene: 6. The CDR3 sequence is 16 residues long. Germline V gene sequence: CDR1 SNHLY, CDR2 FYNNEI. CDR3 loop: CASSVSGGQDTGELFF. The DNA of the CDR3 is TGTGCCAGCAGTGTCAGCGGGGGGCAGGACACCGGGGAGCTGTTTTTT.

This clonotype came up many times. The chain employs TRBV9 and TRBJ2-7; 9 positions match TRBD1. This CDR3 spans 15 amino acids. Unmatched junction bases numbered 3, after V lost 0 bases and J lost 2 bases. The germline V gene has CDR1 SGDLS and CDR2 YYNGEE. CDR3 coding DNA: TGTGCCAGCAGCGTAGTTGGGGACAGGGCCTACGAGCAGTACTTC. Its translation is CASSVVGDRAYEQYF. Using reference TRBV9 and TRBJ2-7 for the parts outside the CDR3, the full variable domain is DSGVTQTPKHLITATGQRVTLRCSPRSGDLSVYWYQQSLDQGLQFLIQYYNGEERAKGNILERFSAQQFPDLHSELNLSSLELGDSALYFCASSVVGDRAYEQYFGPGTRLTVT.

Here the CDR3 reads CASGMTGVDGYTF. As DNA, the CDR3 is TGTGCTAGTGGCATGACAGGGGTGGACGGCTACACCTTC. The rearrangement links TRBV12-5 to TRBJ1-2; TRBD1 matches 8 bases. The CDR3 has 13 amino acids. Germline CDR1 and CDR2: LGHNT and FRNRAP. V was clipped by 6 bases and J by 8 bases; unmatched bases: 8.

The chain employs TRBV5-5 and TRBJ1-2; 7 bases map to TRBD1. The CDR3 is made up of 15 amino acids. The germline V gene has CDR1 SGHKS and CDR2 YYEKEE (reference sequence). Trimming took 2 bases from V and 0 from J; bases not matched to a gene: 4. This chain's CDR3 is CASSLGGSSNYGYTF. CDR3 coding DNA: TGTGCCAGCAGCTTAGGGGGCTCGTCTAACTATGGCTACACCTTC.

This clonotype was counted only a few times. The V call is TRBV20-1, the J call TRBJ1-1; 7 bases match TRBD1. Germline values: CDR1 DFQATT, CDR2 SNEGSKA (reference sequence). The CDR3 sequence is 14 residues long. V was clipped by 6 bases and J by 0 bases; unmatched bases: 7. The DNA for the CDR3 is TGCAGTGCCACACAGGGGACTTTGAACACTGAAGCTTTCTTT. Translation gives CSATQGTLNTEAFF.

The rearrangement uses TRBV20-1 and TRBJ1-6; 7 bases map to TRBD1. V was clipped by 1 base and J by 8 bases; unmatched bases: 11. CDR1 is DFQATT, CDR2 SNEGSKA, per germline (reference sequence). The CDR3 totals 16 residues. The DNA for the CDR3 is TGCAGTGCTAGAGTGGATCTGGCAGGGGGAGATTCACCCCTCCACTTT. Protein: CSARVDLAGGDSPLHF.

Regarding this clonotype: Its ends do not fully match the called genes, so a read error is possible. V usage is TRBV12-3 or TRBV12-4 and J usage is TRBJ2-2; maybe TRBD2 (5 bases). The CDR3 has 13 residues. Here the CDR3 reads CASSLRAAGELVF. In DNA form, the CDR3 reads TGTGCCAGCAGTTTAAGGGCGGCCGGGGAGCTGGTTTTT.